One sample yielded the 22 T cell receptor beta chains listed below, sequenced in a study of T cells after yellow fever vaccination. TCRdb recomputed calls from the 5' RACE reads with MiXCR, one row per CDR3 protein. The sample contains around 310,000 distinct CDR3 sequences, approximately 4.3% of which appear only once. Sequences were derived from PBMCs, sampled 15 days after the yellow fever booster vaccination. These receptor sequences come from a man aged 18 to 29 who received the YFV17D yellow fever vaccine.

This clonotype was recorded at least ten times. The V gene is TRBV29-1, the J gene TRBJ1-1; D not certain. Germline V gene lookup returns CDR1 SQVTM and CDR2 ANQGSEA. CDR3 length: 14 amino acids. With 1 base removed from V and 3 bases from J, the gap between germline ends came to 12 bases. The CDR3 coding sequence is TGCAGCGTTGAAGGTATGGGATGGGACACTGAAGCTTTCTTT. The encoded protein is CSVEGMGWDTEAFF.

The chain uses TRBV24-1 and TRBJ2-5; 9 bases agree with TRBD2. The CDR3 consists of 17 residues. V shed 0 bases and J 2 bases; nucleotides not matched to a gene: 6. Germline CDR1 reads KGHDR; CDR2 reads SFDVKD. The CDR3 region is CATSDLPSTSGQETQYF. The DNA for the CDR3 is TGTGCCACCAGTGATTTGCCCTCCACTAGCGGGCAAGAGACCCAGTACTTC.

This clonotype has a count of ten or more. The chain links TRBV6-5 to TRBJ2-3; D gene ambiguous. The germline V gene encodes CDR1 MNHEY and CDR2 SVGAGI. V was cut by 2 bases and J by 2 bases, with 5 bases left in between. This CDR3 spans 13 amino acids. CDR3 DNA: TGTGCCAGCAGTTACCGGACCACAGATACGCAGTATTTT. Amino acid sequence: CASSYRTTDTQYF.

In its sample, this clonotype was seen many times. The chain uses TRBV5-1 and TRBJ2-3; D uncertain. The CDR3 has 15 residues. The germline V and J ends were trimmed by 2 bases and 1 base, with 11 bases remaining between them. The germline V gene encodes CDR1 SGHRS and CDR2 YFSETQ. Here the CDR3 DNA reads TGCGCCAGCAGCTTATACTCAACCCGCACAGATACGCAGTATTTT. The encoded protein is CASSLYSTRTDTQYF. The full variable domain, its missing parts supplied by reference TRBV5-1 and TRBJ2-3, is KAGVTQTPRYLIKTRGQQVTLSCSPISGHRSVSWYQQTPGQGLQFLFEYFSETQRNKGNFPGRFSGRQFSNSRSEMNVSTLELGDSALYLCASSLYSTRTDTQYFGPGTRLTVL.

The V gene is TRBV4-2, the J gene TRBJ1-5; tentatively, D is TRBD1 (5 bases). Per the germline V gene, CDR1 is LGHNA and CDR2 is YNFKEQ. CDR3 length: 17 amino acids. Trimming shortened V by 0 bases and J by 5 bases, and 17 bases separated the two germline ends. The CDR3 coding sequence is TGTGCCAGCAGCCAAGAGGTTCCTAGGGACCGGTATCAGCCCCAGCATTTT. Its translation: CASSQEVPRDRYQPQHF.

V and J are TRBV20-1 and TRBJ2-6, with TRBD1 matching over 9 bases. This CDR3 is 19 amino acids long. Germline-derived CDR1 and CDR2 are DFQATT and SNEGSKA (reference sequence). With V trimmed by 1 base and J by 1 base, 11 bases remained unmatched. Here the CDR3 DNA reads TGCAGTGCTAGAGTGATCGGACAGGGGTATCGTTCTGGGGCCAACGTCCTGACTTTC. It codes for CSARVIGQGYRSGANVLTF.

In its sample, this clonotype was seen many times. The CDR3 bases are TGCGCCAGCAGCCCCGAACTAACTGGAAACACCATATATTTT. Translated: CASSPELTGNTIYF. The chain has TRBV5-1 and TRBJ1-3; D remains unclear. CDR3 length: 14 amino acids. Trimming removed 4 bases at V and 2 bases at J, with 10 bases between. The germline gives CDR1 SGHRS, CDR2 YFSETQ. Looking up the rest from reference TRBV5-1 and TRBJ1-3 gives the full variable domain: KAGVTQTPRYLIKTRGQQVTLSCSPISGHRSVSWYQQTPGQGLQFLFEYFSETQRNKGNFPGRFSGRQFSNSRSEMNVSTLELGDSALYLCASSPELTGNTIYFGEGSWLTVV.

There are a few counts of this clonotype. V is TRBV4-3 and J is TRBJ2-7, with 7 positions matching TRBD2. Germline V gene data show CDR1 as LGHNA and CDR2 as YSLEER. The CDR3 has 15 amino acids. The junction had 8 bases not matched to a gene; V was cut back by 0 bases and J by 6 bases. CDR3 sequence reads: CASSQDLGGFGEQYF. In DNA, the CDR3 is TGCGCCAGCAGCCAAGATCTGGGGGGGTTCGGCGAGCAGTACTTC.

This clonotype was picked up many times. The CDR3, as DNA: TGTGCCAGCCGGCGGGGCCGGGGCACTAATGAAAAACTGTTTTTT. Protein product: CASRRGRGTNEKLFF. This chain joins TRBV7-9 and TRBJ1-4; a weak D match, TRBD1 (5 bases). Trimming removed 8 bases at V and 2 bases at J, with 15 bases between. This CDR3 spans 15 amino acids. CDR1 and CDR2 (germline): SEHNR, FQNEAQ (reference sequence).

This clonotype has ten or more counts. This chain joins TRBV12-3 or TRBV12-4 and TRBJ1-3; D may be TRBD1 (6 bases). This CDR3 is 17 amino acids long. V shed 9 bases and J shed 1 base, with 22 bases lying between them. For the CDR3, the DNA is TGTGCCAGTATACCGTTTACAGGGACTGTGTCTGGAAACACCATATATTTT. This translates into CASIPFTGTVSGNTIYF.

This clonotype was found a few times. The gene calls are TRBV20-1 and TRBJ2-3; TRBD2 matches 8 bases. Germline trimming cut 2 bases from V and 2 bases from J; bases unmatched to any gene: 3. The CDR3 runs 14 residues. Germline CDR1 is DFQATT and CDR2 is SNEGSKA (reference sequence). The CDR3 DNA is TGCAGTGCTAGAAAGCGGGGGAACACAGATACGCAGTATTTT. Encoded protein: CSARKRGNTDTQYF.

At least ten counts were recorded for this clonotype. The CDR3 reads CASSQGPGGGLGNTIYF. Written as DNA, the CDR3 is TGCGCCAGCAGCCAAGGGCCAGGAGGGGGGTTAGGAAACACCATATATTTT. The V and J genes are TRBV4-3 and TRBJ1-3; tentatively, D is TRBD1 (6 bases). Germline lookup yields CDR1 LGHNA and CDR2 YSLEER. CDR3 length: 17 residues. V lost 1 base, J lost 4 bases, and 17 bases lay in between.

The rearrangement uses TRBV27 and TRBJ2-3, with a possible D match to TRBD2 (5 bases). The CDR3 extends over 14 amino acids. Germline V gives CDR1 MNHEY, CDR2 SMNVEV (reference sequence). Trimming cost V 6 bases and J 6 bases, with 16 bases left between them. CDR3 sequence reads: CASSPSIGSDTQYF. The CDR3 bases are TGTGCCAGCAGCCCTAGCATTGGTTCGGATACGCAGTATTTT.

The rearrangement uses TRBV13 and TRBJ2-7; D is uncertain. Trimming pared 4 bases from V and 2 bases from J, leaving 9 bases between. The CDR3 has 13 residues. Germline values: CDR1 PRHDT, CDR2 FYEKMQ (reference sequence). This chain's CDR3 is CASSSLAPYEQYF. DNA of the CDR3: TGTGCCAGCAGCTCATTGGCTCCCTACGAGCAGTACTTC.

V is TRBV12-3 or TRBV12-4 and J is TRBJ2-1; D ambiguous. This CDR3 spans 13 amino acids. V was cut by 6 bases and J by 8 bases, with 14 bases left in between. This CDR3 reads CASRDVAPHEQFF. The CDR3 DNA reads TGTGCCAGCAGGGACGTGGCCCCACATGAGCAGTTCTTC.

The genes are TRBV20-1 and TRBJ1-2; maybe TRBD1 (6 bases). CDR1 and CDR2 from the germline V gene are DFQATT and SNEGSKA (reference sequence). The CDR3 extends over 15 amino acids. Trimming pared 0 bases from V and 4 bases from J, leaving 15 bases between. CDR3 sequence: CSARDLWGGAYGYTF. The DNA for the CDR3 is TGCAGTGCTAGAGATCTATGGGGGGGCGCCTATGGCTACACCTTC.

The table lists this clonotype with a few counts. The chain links TRBV4-2 to TRBJ2-1, with 8 bases fitting TRBD2. CDR1 is LGHNA and CDR2 is YNFKEQ in the germline V gene. After removal of 1 base from V and 6 bases from J, the junction contained 11 bases not matched to a gene. The CDR3 is 17 residues long. DNA of the CDR3: TGTGCCAGCAGCCAAGTCCAAAACGGGGGGGCGGGCAATGAGCAGTTCTTC. This sequence encodes CASSQVQNGGAGNEQFF.

The rearrangement joins TRBV6-5 to TRBJ2-7, with TRBD2 matching 8 bases. CDR1 and CDR2 (germline): MNHEY, SVGAGI. V trimming: 6 bases; J trimming: 5 bases; junction bases outside the gene matches: 12. The CDR3 runs 15 residues. The CDR3, as DNA: TGTGCCAGCAGCCGCCGCGGGACTAGTGTCCACGAGCAGTACTTC. It is translated as CASSRRGTSVHEQYF.

This clonotype was seen at least ten times. The rearrangement joins TRBV7-2 to TRBJ2-7; D perhaps matches TRBD2 (5 bases). Trimming took off 1 base at V and 4 bases at J, with 20 bases between the two ends. In germline, CDR1 is SGHTA, CDR2 FQGNSA. The CDR3 is made up of 17 amino acids. The CDR3 is CASSLVSVANSRYEQYF. The CDR3 DNA reads TGTGCCAGCAGCTTAGTGTCGGTAGCGAACAGCCGATACGAGCAGTACTTC.

This clonotype was observed a few times. V and J are TRBV28 and TRBJ2-7; the match to TRBD1 covers 7 bases. Trimming took 6 bases from V and 0 from J; bases not matched to a gene: 8. Germline lookup yields CDR1 MDHEN and CDR2 SYDVKM. CDR3 size: 15 residues. The CDR3 bases are TGTGCCAGCAGCCCCGGGACAGCTCCCTCCTACGAGCAGTACGTC. Its protein product is CASSPGTAPSYEQYV.

This clonotype has just a few counts. V usage is TRBV3-1 and J usage is TRBJ2-7, with 8 bases aligning to TRBD1. V gave up 2 bases and J gave up 5 bases; unmatched junction bases: 2. The germline V gene encodes CDR1 LGHDT and CDR2 YNNKEL (reference sequence). This CDR3 has 13 amino acids. The CDR3 nucleotides are TGTGCCAGCAGCCAACGGACAGGGAACGAGCAGTACGTC. Residues: CASSQRTGNEQYV.

This clonotype has at least ten counts. The V and J genes are TRBV6-4 and TRBJ2-3, with 9 bases identical to TRBD2. V shed 4 bases and J 6 bases; nucleotides not matched to a gene: 8. The germline gives CDR1 MRHNA, CDR2 SNTAGT. The CDR3 contains 15 residues. In DNA, the CDR3 is TGTGCCAGCAGTGGAGGAGCGGGGGGCCCCGATACGCAGTATTTT. Translating gives CASSGGAGGPDTQYF.